Listed below are T cell receptor beta chains from one sample, sequenced in a study of beta chain features in type 1 diabetes. Clones were sequenced by immunoSEQ multiplex PCR, and TCRdb holds only the in-frame ones, with some missing. The sample contains about 150,000 clones, around 10% of which appear only once. Sequences were obtained from central memory CD4+ T cells from blood. The receptors here all came from a man aged 18 to 29 in good health. The CDR3 runs from the conserved cysteine through the conserved F or W. The order of the fields is V gene, J gene, CDR3 protein.

V: TRBV5-1; J: TRBJ2-1; CDR3: CASSPTLAGVRNEQFF
V: TRBV29-1; J: TRBJ1-3; CDR3: CSVEDGGNTIYF
V: TRBV28; J: TRBJ2-7; CDR3: CASSRTSFSYEQYF
V: TRBV5-4; J: TRBJ2-5; CDR3: CASRSSGGQETQYF
V: TRBV5-8; J: TRBJ2-6; CDR3: CASSFGVAGGTGANVLTF
V: TRBV9; J: TRBJ1-1; CDR3: CASSVTGSLTEAFF
V: TRBV25-1; J: TRBJ1-1; CDR3: CASSKNTEAFF
V: TRBV7-3; J: TRBJ2-3; CDR3: CASSLGPGRPDTQYF
V: TRBV28; J: TRBJ2-7; CDR3: CASRRAGDSYEQYF
V: TRBV5-4; J: TRBJ1-2; CDR3: CASSPWTATIYGYTF
V: TRBV7-8; J: TRBJ1-1; CDR3: CASSGEWNTEAFF
V: TRBV6-5; J: TRBJ1-6; CDR3: CASRTGSSYNSPLHF
V: TRBV5-6; J: TRBJ2-3; CDR3: CASSPPISTDTQYF
V: TRBV6-5; J: TRBJ2-3; CDR3: CASSYSSRTDTQYF
V: TRBV7-2; J: TRBJ2-1; CDR3: CASSSRWGTLSYNEQFF
V: TRBV7-9; J: TRBJ2-7; CDR3: CASSLKKSYEQYF
V: TRBV4-3; J: TRBJ2-3; CDR3: CASSQGVASTTDTQYF
V: TRBV12-2; J: TRBJ2-3; CDR3: CASRLEDGRTPEMTGTQYF
V: TRBV5-1; J: TRBJ1-2; CDR3: CASSLTGTSYGYTF
V: TRBV5-4; J: TRBJ2-7; CDR3: CASSPTGRDEQYF
V: TRBV6-6; J: TRBJ1-1; CDR3: CASRRTGLGSEAFF
V: TRBV7-9; J: TRBJ2-1; CDR3: CASSLDPGQGLYNEQFF
V: TRBV28; J: TRBJ1-2; CDR3: CASSARALGRPNYGYTF
V: TRBV9; J: TRBJ2-3; CDR3: CASSVGPGTGFDTQYF
V: TRBV11-3; J: TRBJ2-1; CDR3: CASSLGRANEQFF
V: TRBV6-5; J: TRBJ2-3; CDR3: CASSSQDTQYF
V: TRBV11-2; J: TRBJ2-7; CDR3: CASSLMDGPFYEQYF
V: TRBV29-1; J: TRBJ2-7; CDR3: CSVGNRGREQYF
V: TRBV7-2; J: TRBJ1-1; CDR3: CASSLVVRNTEAFF
V: TRBV7-2; J: TRBJ2-5; CDR3: CASSLVIHQETQYF
V: TRBV27; J: TRBJ1-4; CDR3: CASSRHGVNEKLFF
V: TRBV30; J: TRBJ2-7; CDR3: CAWSVRQLWLRNYEQYF
V: TRBV9; J: TRBJ2-2; CDR3: CASSVGQGNTGELFF
V: TRBV4-2; J: TRBJ2-3; CDR3: CASSQGAGGSRTDTQYF
V: TRBV2; J: TRBJ2-7; CDR3: CASTLAGAGEQYF
V: TRBV9; J: TRBJ2-7; CDR3: CASSPSGERSEQYF
V: TRBV5-4; J: TRBJ1-4; CDR3: CASSGGTLATNEKLFF